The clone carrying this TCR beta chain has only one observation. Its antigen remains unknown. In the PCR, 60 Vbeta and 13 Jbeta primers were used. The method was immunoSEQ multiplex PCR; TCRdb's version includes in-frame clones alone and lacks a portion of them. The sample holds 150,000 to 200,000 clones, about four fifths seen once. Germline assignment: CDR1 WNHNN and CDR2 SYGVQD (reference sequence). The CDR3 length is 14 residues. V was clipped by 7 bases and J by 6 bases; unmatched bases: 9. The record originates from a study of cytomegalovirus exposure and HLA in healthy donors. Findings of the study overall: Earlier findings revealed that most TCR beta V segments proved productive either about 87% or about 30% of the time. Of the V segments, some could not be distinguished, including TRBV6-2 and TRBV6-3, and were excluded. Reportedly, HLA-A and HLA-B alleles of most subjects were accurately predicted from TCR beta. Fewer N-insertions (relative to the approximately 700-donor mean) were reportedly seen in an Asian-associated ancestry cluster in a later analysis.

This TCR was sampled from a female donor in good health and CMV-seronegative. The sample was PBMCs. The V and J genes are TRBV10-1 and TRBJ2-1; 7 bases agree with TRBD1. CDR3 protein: CASILQGSCNEQFF. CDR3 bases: TGCGCCAGCATACTACAGGGGAGCTGCAATGAGCAGTTCTTC.